A single sample is the source of the 32 T cell receptor beta chains below, sequenced in a study of blood T cell repertoires in COVID-19. Clones were read by immunoSEQ multiplex PCR, and TCRdb kept only the in-frame ones, dropping some. The sample yields some 140,000 clones, about 70% seen once. Sequenced material: peripheral blood. These receptor sequences come from a man aged 80 or over with acute or convalescent COVID-19.

Only one count was recorded for this clone. V usage is TRBV3-1 (or the pseudogene TRBV3-2) and J usage is TRBJ1-4; tentative D call: TRBD1 (5 bases). V lost 1 base and J 4 bases, leaving 7 bases between the germline ends. The CDR3 covers 14 residues. CDR1 LGHDT and CDR2 YNNKEL come from the germline V gene (reference sequence). The CDR3 DNA sequence: TGTGCCAGCAGCCAAGGACAGATTAATGAAAAACTGTTTTTT. As protein: CASSQGQINEKLFF.

V gene TRBV4-3 combines with J gene TRBJ2-7; TRBD1 agrees at 7 bases. CDR1 and CDR2 (germline): LGHNA, YSLEER. After removal of 4 bases from V and 6 bases from J, the junction contained 9 bases not matched to a gene. This CDR3 contains 14 residues. In nucleotides, the CDR3 is TGCGCCAGCAGCCCCCAGACAGGGTTTGGCGAGCAGTACTTC. Its translation is CASSPQTGFGEQYF.

This chain uses TRBV6-1 with TRBJ1-5; TRBD1 matches 7 bases. This CDR3 is built from 16 residues. CDR1 is MNHNS and CDR2 is SASEGT in the germline V gene. V lost 1 base, J lost 3 bases, and 6 bases stayed unmatched. Here the CDR3 DNA reads TGTGCCAGCAGTGAAGTAACAGGGGTCCTCAATCAGCCCCAGCATTTT. It is translated as CASSEVTGVLNQPQHF.

This chain connects TRBV9 to TRBJ2-7, with 12 bases identical to TRBD1. J was trimmed by 5 bases and V by 4 bases; bases with no gene match: 7. Germline lookup yields CDR1 SGDLS and CDR2 YYNGEE. The CDR3 runs 15 residues. In DNA, the CDR3 is TGTGCCAGCAGCCCGCGGGACAGGGGGCATAACGAGCAGTACTTC. Translating it yields CASSPRDRGHNEQYF.

This sequence joins TRBV5-1 and TRBJ2-3; 9 bases match TRBD1. Germline CDR1 SGHRS, CDR2 YFSETQ. CDR3 length: 15 amino acids. With V trimmed by 1 base and J by 4 bases, 4 bases remained unmatched. The CDR3 protein is CASSLSGQGADTQYF. CDR3 bases: TGCGCCAGCAGCTTGTCGGGACAGGGAGCAGATACGCAGTATTTT.

The chain carries TRBV10-3 and TRBJ1-1; 7 bases line up with TRBD1. The CDR3 length is 13 residues. Germline trimming cut 3 bases from V and 6 bases from J; bases unmatched to any gene: 4. The V gene's germline CDR1 is ENHRY and CDR2 SYGVKD. The CDR3 reads CAISDRRGAEAFF. The CDR3 bases are TGTGCCATCAGTGACCGCAGGGGGGCTGAAGCTTTCTTT.

The genes are TRBV2 and TRBJ2-3; D possibly corresponds to TRBD1 (6 bases). This CDR3 has 14 amino acids. Per germline, CDR1 SNHLY and CDR2 FYNNEI. Trimming cost V 10 bases and J 4 bases, with 18 bases left between them. Written as DNA, the CDR3 is TGTGCCACCTCCCCCTTCAGGGGATCAGATACGCAGTATTTT. It codes for CATSPFRGSDTQYF.

This clone showed up just once. The chain recombines TRBV29-1 with TRBJ2-3, with 8 positions matching TRBD2. V trimming: 4 bases; J trimming: 1 base; junction bases outside the gene matches: 1. Germline V gives CDR1 SQVTM, CDR2 ANQGSEA. The CDR3 consists of 13 residues. Here the CDR3 reads CSVVLAGTDTQYF. The CDR3 DNA follows: TGCAGCGTTGTACTAGCGGGCACAGATACGCAGTATTTT.

This clone was counted between two and nine times. J is TRBJ1-4 and V is TRBV19; D is perhaps TRBD1 (5 bases). V lost 7 bases and J 8 bases, leaving 23 bases between the germline ends. Germline values: CDR1 LNHDA, CDR2 SQIVND (reference sequence). The CDR3 runs 16 residues. The CDR3 spells CASTPLGGRGEEKLFF. CDR3 coding DNA: TGTGCCAGTACCCCACTGGGGGGAAGGGGTGAGGAAAAACTGTTTTTT.

This clone has more than one count but fewer than ten. This chain connects TRBV19 to TRBJ2-5; 9 bases align to TRBD2. The CDR3 contains 14 residues. Per germline, CDR1 LNHDA and CDR2 SQIVND (reference sequence). J was trimmed by 5 bases and V by 5 bases; bases with no gene match: 6. Written as DNA, the CDR3 is TGTGCCAGTAGTTCGCGGGGGGGCGCGGAGACCCAGTACTTC. Protein product: CASSSRGGAETQYF.

This clone came up a few times. The chain joins TRBV7-9 to TRBJ2-7; TRBD1 might be the D (5 bases). This CDR3 is 14 amino acids long. Trimming took off 1 base at V and 5 bases at J, with 12 bases between the two ends. Germline values: CDR1 SEHNR, CDR2 FQNEAQ (reference sequence). CDR3 nucleotide sequence: TGTGCCAGCAGCTTAGGGGGCCCGCCAGACGAGCAGTACTTC. As protein: CASSLGGPPDEQYF.

J is TRBJ2-6 and V is TRBV3-1 (or the pseudogene TRBV3-2); 9 bases are a match to TRBD2. Germline values: CDR1 LGHDT, CDR2 YNNKEL (reference sequence). Trimming at V came to 3 bases and at J to 0 bases, leaving 12 bases not matched to a gene. The CDR3 has 20 residues. The CDR3 DNA is TGTGCCAGCAGCCAGCTCCCCAGACTAGCGGAGAACTCTGGGGCCAACGTCCTGACTTTC. Its translation: CASSQLPRLAENSGANVLTF.

This clone has a single count. V usage is TRBV5-4 and J usage is TRBJ2-7; 9 nucleotides align to TRBD1. Germline lookup yields CDR1 SGHNT and CDR2 YYREEE (reference sequence). V shed 5 bases and J 6 bases; nucleotides not matched to a gene: 6. CDR3 length: 13 residues. In nucleotides, the CDR3 is TGTGCCAGCAGTCCCGGGACAGGGTTCGAGCAGTACTTC. It encodes CASSPGTGFEQYF.

The rearrangement links TRBV18 to TRBJ1-5, with D maybe TRBD1 (6 bases). Germline values: CDR1 KGHSH, CDR2 LQKENI. Between the trimmed V and J ends, which lost 3 bases and 6 bases, there was a span of 21 bases. This CDR3 has 17 amino acids. CDR3 loop: CASSPDQTGGSGQPQHF. DNA of the CDR3: TGTGCCAGCTCACCCGATCAAACGGGGGGCTCCGGTCAGCCCCAGCATTTT.

This clone has just a few counts. The V call is TRBV28, the J call TRBJ1-2; 7 nucleotides match TRBD1. CDR1 MDHEN and CDR2 SYDVKM come from the germline V gene. V was clipped by 4 bases and J by 3 bases; unmatched bases: 11. The CDR3 covers 16 residues. The CDR3 nucleotides read TGTGCCAGCAGTTCAACGGGACAGTCTCGGTACTATGGCTACACCTTC. This sequence encodes CASSSTGQSRYYGYTF.

The chain combines TRBV3-1 (or the pseudogene TRBV3-2) with TRBJ2-1; 9 bases are shared with TRBD1. Germline trimming cut 3 bases from V and 8 bases from J; bases unmatched to any gene: 14. Germline V gene sequence: CDR1 LGHDT, CDR2 YNNKEL (reference sequence). The CDR3 sequence is 17 residues long. For the CDR3, the DNA is TGTGCCAGCAGCCACCTACAGGGGGCGCGTCTCTCCGATGAGCAGTTCTTC. As protein: CASSHLQGARLSDEQFF.

V is TRBV2 and J is TRBJ2-2, with TRBD1 matching 7 bases. The CDR3 extends over 15 amino acids. The ends lost 6 bases at V and 2 bases at J; junction bases unmatched: 6. Germline V gene sequence: CDR1 SNHLY, CDR2 FYNNEI. The CDR3 sequence is CASRTGTANTGELFF. The CDR3 DNA reads TGTGCCAGCAGAACCGGGACAGCAAACACCGGGGAGCTGTTTTTT. The full variable domain, with the rest looked up from reference TRBV2 and TRBJ2-2, is EPEVTQTPSHQVTQMGQEVILRCVPISNHLYFYWYRQILGQKVEFLVSFYNNEISEKSEIFDDQFSVERPDGSNFTLKIRSTKLEDSAMYFCASRTGTANTGELFFGEGSRLTVL.

In regard to this clone: Other DNA variants within this sample encode the same CDR3. The chain joins TRBV28 to TRBJ1-5; the match to TRBD1 covers 9 bases. Trimming took 4 bases from V and 4 from J; bases not matched to a gene: 2. This CDR3 is 14 amino acids long. Per the germline V gene, CDR1 is MDHEN and CDR2 is SYDVKM. The CDR3, as DNA: TGTGCCAGCAGTTCTGGACAGGGGAATCAGCCCCAGCATTTT. Its translation is CASSSGQGNQPQHF.

The V call is TRBV5-5, the J call TRBJ2-2; D perhaps matches TRBD2 (6 bases). This CDR3 region has 16 residues. Trimming stripped 4 bases from V and 6 bases from J, with 19 bases between. In germline, CDR1 is SGHKS, CDR2 YYEKEE (reference sequence). CDR3 sequence reads: CASSQRAFTPPGELFF. As DNA, the CDR3 is TGTGCCAGCAGCCAGCGGGCATTTACGCCCCCCGGGGAGCTGTTTTTT.

This clone was seen a few times. The genes are TRBV7-9 and TRBJ1-5; TRBD1 aligns across 10 bases. The CDR3 has 15 residues. J gave up 2 bases and V 5 bases, and 3 bases lay outside the gene matches. The germline V gene has CDR1 SEHNR and CDR2 FQNEAQ (reference sequence). CDR3 sequence: CASSVGTGGNQPQHF. The CDR3 bases are TGTGCCAGCAGCGTCGGGACAGGGGGCAATCAGCCCCAGCATTTT.

The rearrangement uses TRBV19 and TRBJ1-4; 9 bases are a match to TRBD1. The CDR3 loop spans 14 amino acids. Germline V lookup: CDR1 LNHDA, CDR2 SQIVND (reference sequence). V dropped 7 bases and J dropped 7; count of bases not matched to a gene: 7. CDR3 region: CASTNTGGGEKLFF. The CDR3 DNA follows: TGTGCCAGTACCAACACAGGGGGCGGTGAAAAACTGTTTTTT. The entire variable domain, with the rest obtained from reference TRBV19 and TRBJ1-4, is as follows: DGGITQSPKYLFRKEGQNVTLSCEQNLNHDAMYWYRQDPGQGLRLIYYSQIVNDFQKGDIAEGYSVSREKKESFPLTVTSAQKNPTAFYLCASTNTGGGEKLFFGSGTQLSVL.

The rearrangement uses TRBV4-3 and TRBJ1-4; TRBD1 matches 8 bases. J was trimmed by 8 bases and V by 0 bases; bases with no gene match: 11. The CDR3 totals 17 residues. Germline V gene sequence: CDR1 LGHNA, CDR2 YSLEER. The CDR3 DNA reads TGCGCCAGCAGCCAAGATCCCGCAACAGGGGGATGGGAAAAACTGTTTTTT. It translates to CASSQDPATGGWEKLFF.

The CDR3 coding sequence is TGTGCCAGCAGCACGCGACAGGGTAGTGGAAACACCATATATTTT. Translating it yields CASSTRQGSGNTIYF. The V and J genes are TRBV6-5 and TRBJ1-3; 7 positions agree with TRBD1. The J segment lost 3 bases and the V segment lost 6 bases, leaving 8 bases of the junction unmatched. The CDR3 is made up of 15 amino acids. Germline values: CDR1 MNHEY, CDR2 SVGAGI.

This clone was detected only a few times. J is TRBJ2-1 and V is TRBV4-2, with 11 bases that match TRBD2. The CDR3 is made up of 17 amino acids. Germline trimming cut 6 bases from V and 1 base from J; bases unmatched to any gene: 8. Germline lookup yields CDR1 LGHNA and CDR2 YNFKEQ. The CDR3 DNA follows: TGTGCCAGCAGTCCCCGGACTAGCGGGCCTTCCTACAATGAGCAGTTCTTC. This encodes CASSPRTSGPSYNEQFF.

This clone was recorded a few times. This chain uses TRBV3-1 (or the pseudogene TRBV3-2) with TRBJ1-2, with 7 bases that match TRBD1. Trimming at V came to 1 base and at J to 3 bases, leaving 5 bases not matched to a gene. CDR3 length: 15 amino acids. Germline-derived CDR1 and CDR2 are LGHDT and YNNKEL (reference sequence). The CDR3 region is CASSQARGQYYGYTF. As DNA, the CDR3 is TGTGCCAGCAGCCAAGCAAGGGGGCAGTACTATGGCTACACCTTC.

This clone was counted between two and nine times. The chain employs TRBV6-5 and TRBJ1-6; D gene uncertain. The CDR3 sequence is 12 residues long. Looked up from germline, CDR1 is MNHEY and CDR2 is SVGAGI. V was shortened by 4 bases and J by 10 bases, with 8 bases between the two germline ends. The CDR3 sequence is CASSSGSSPLHF. The CDR3 DNA reads as TGTGCCAGCAGTTCCGGGAGCTCACCCCTCCACTTT.

The chain uses TRBV14 and TRBJ1-2; D remains unclear. The V gene's germline CDR1 is SGHDN and CDR2 FVKESK. This CDR3 is 14 amino acids long. V dropped 1 base and J dropped 6 bases, with 12 bases sitting between them. As DNA, the CDR3 is TGTGCCAGCAGCCAAGTCACCGGGGAAGATGGCTACACCTTC. Residues: CASSQVTGEDGYTF.

The chain links TRBV14 to TRBJ2-7, with a tentative D call TRBD1 (5 bases). V was clipped by 1 base and J by 4 bases, with 14 bases between them. The germline V gene encodes CDR1 SGHDN and CDR2 FVKESK. The CDR3 loop spans 15 amino acids. This chain's CDR3 is CASSQGSGPGYEQYF. In DNA, the CDR3 is TGTGCCAGCAGCCAAGGATCAGGGCCCGGATACGAGCAGTACTTC.

The rearrangement links TRBV19 to TRBJ2-4; 9 nucleotides line up with TRBD1. V trimming: 6 bases; J trimming: 2 bases; junction bases outside the gene matches: 2. The germline V gene has CDR1 LNHDA and CDR2 SQIVND (reference sequence). CDR3 length: 14 residues. For the CDR3, the DNA is TGTGCCAGTAGGGGACAGGGCACCAAAAACATTCAGTACTTC. Its translation: CASRGQGTKNIQYF.

This sequence joins TRBV11-2 and TRBJ1-1; D perhaps matches TRBD1 (6 bases). Germline values: CDR1 SGHAT, CDR2 FQNNGV. The CDR3 runs 12 residues. V lost 5 bases, J lost 7 bases, and 11 bases lay in between. The CDR3 region is CASSPGQIEAFF. Here the CDR3 DNA reads TGTGCCAGCAGCCCAGGACAGATTGAAGCTTTCTTT.

The J gene is TRBJ2-7, the V gene TRBV3-1 (or the pseudogene TRBV3-2), with D maybe TRBD2 (7 bases). V shed 4 bases and J shed 5 bases, with 18 bases lying between them. Germline assignment: CDR1 LGHDT and CDR2 YNNKEL (reference sequence). The CDR3 consists of 15 residues. CDR3 sequence: CASSLLGGQGNEQYF. In DNA form, the CDR3 reads TGTGCCAGCAGCCTCCTGGGGGGGCAAGGGAACGAGCAGTACTTC.

The rearrangement links TRBV9 to TRBJ1-4, with TRBD1 identical over 7 bases. Germline lookup yields CDR1 SGDLS and CDR2 YYNGEE. The CDR3 loop spans 15 amino acids. V lost 4 bases to trimming and J lost 8 bases; unmatched junction nucleotides: 11. CDR3 amino acids: CASSTGTAEGEKLFF. The CDR3 region has the DNA TGTGCCAGCAGCACCGGGACAGCCGAGGGGGAAAAACTGTTTTTT.